This T cell receptor (beta chain) was captured in a study of blood T cell repertoires in COVID-19. Trimming cost V 2 bases and J 7 bases, with 8 bases left between them. Germline assignment: CDR1 GTSNPN and CDR2 SVGIG (reference sequence). This CDR3 contains 12 residues. Authors' processing steps: Amplification with reference gene primers provided the estimates of nucleated cell counts. The repertoire was sequenced with immunoSEQ multiplex PCR; TCRdb's copy has only in-frame clones and lacks some. V, J and clone size were drawn from that table, and D and trimming were deduced from the DNA. The table records 250,000 to 400,000 clones, 75% to 90% of them present only once.

This sequence originates from a woman younger than 45 with COVID-19, enrolled during active disease. Specimen: peripheral blood. The chain carries TRBV30 and TRBJ2-2; D may be TRBD2 (5 bases). In nucleotides, the CDR3 is TGTGCCTGGAGTTCAGGAGGCGGGGAGCTGTTTTTT. Translated, it gives CAWSSGGGELFF.